Below, one T cell receptor (beta chain) is given with its context. The source of the sample is a study of blood T cell repertoires in COVID-19. At the level of the study: There were acute and convalescent COVID-19 samples, and they came from the United States, Italy and Spain. From T cells, B-cell-depleted T cells, or PBMCs came the material, which was cDNA or gDNA.

Germline trimming cut 7 bases from V and 5 bases from J; bases unmatched to any gene: 6. The germline V gene encodes CDR1 GTSNPN and CDR2 SVGIG (reference sequence). The CDR3 has 13 residues. Original processing notes: The authors estimated nucleated cell counts from reference gene primer amplification. The assay was immunoSEQ multiplex PCR, and TCRdb's table has in-frame clones only and misses some. Clonal size and the V and J genes are those of that table, whereas D and trimming came from the DNA. The data contain some 530,000 clones, approximately 83% of them seen just once; the ten biggest clones take up roughly 3.1%.

The genes are TRBV30 and TRBJ2-7, with TRBD2 matching 12 bases. This receptor was obtained from a human donor in a cohort sampled during active COVID-19. Input material: peripheral blood. The CDR3 protein is CALTSGRGNEQYF. DNA for the CDR3: TGTGCCTTGACTAGCGGGAGAGGGAACGAGCAGTACTTC.